These 19 T cell receptor beta chains originate from one sample sequenced in a study of CD8 T cells in Susac syndrome. When the RNA was reverse transcribed, random hexamers were used with an input of roughly 0.45 to 1 ug. In TCRdb, the immunoSEQ multiplex PCR reads were re-called with MiXCR into one record per CDR3 protein. The sample has 350,000 to 550,000 distinct CDR3 sequences; around 83% are singletons. Sequencing was performed on CD8+ T cells from PBMCs. The receptors were gathered from a human donor with multiple sclerosis.

The rearrangement uses TRBV14 and TRBJ2-7; D gene uncertain. The ends were cut back, 6 bases at V and 2 bases at J, with 14 bases in the middle. This CDR3 spans 14 amino acids. Germline V gene lookup returns CDR1 SGHDN and CDR2 FVKESK. CDR3 sequence reads: CASSSRPEPYEQYF. The CDR3 DNA is TGTGCCAGCAGTTCCCGCCCGGAGCCCTACGAGCAGTACTTC.

The chain uses TRBV7-9 and TRBJ1-1; the D gene is possibly TRBD1 (5 bases). The CDR3 consists of 14 residues. Germline CDR1 reads SEHNR; CDR2 reads FQNEAQ (reference sequence). With 2 bases removed from V and 6 bases from J, the gap between germline ends came to 13 bases. The CDR3: CASSLRDPPAEAFF. CDR3 DNA sequence: TGTGCCAGCAGCTTACGGGACCCCCCTGCTGAAGCTTTCTTT. Using reference TRBV7-9 and TRBJ1-1 for the parts outside the CDR3, the full variable domain is DTGVSQNPRHKITKRGQNVTFRCDPISEHNRLYWYRQTLGQGPEFLTYFQNEAQLEKSRLLSDRFSAERPKGSFSTLEIQRTEQGDSAMYLCASSLRDPPAEAFFGQGTRLTVV.

J is TRBJ2-1 and V is TRBV30; unclear D gene. Trimming removed 4 bases from V and 6 bases from J, with 13 bases in between. The length of the CDR3 is 13 residues. The germline V gene has CDR1 GTSNPN and CDR2 SVGIG (reference sequence). The CDR3 region is CAWIGGPTNEQFF. The CDR3 DNA is TGTGCCTGGATAGGCGGCCCCACCAATGAGCAGTTCTTC. Full variable domain (outside the CDR3, taken from reference TRBV30 and TRBJ2-1): SQTIHQWPATLVQPVGSPLSLECTVEGTSNPNLYWYRQAAGRGLQLLFYSVGIGQISSEVPQNLSASRPQDRQFILSSKKLLLSDSGFYLCAWIGGPTNEQFFGPGTRLTVL.

The chain combines TRBV4-1 with TRBJ2-7; D is possibly TRBD1 (5 bases). There are 14 residues in the CDR3. Germline V gene data show CDR1 as MGHRA and CDR2 as YSYEKL. Trimming cost V 1 base and J 0 bases, with 7 bases left between them. CDR3 in amino acids: CASSQVDNSYEQYF. The DNA for the CDR3 is TGCGCCAGCAGCCAAGTGGACAACTCCTACGAGCAGTACTTC.

This clonotype was counted between two and nine times. V gene TRBV6-5 combines with J gene TRBJ2-2; a possible D gene is TRBD1 (7 bases). The V gene's germline CDR1 is MNHEY and CDR2 SVGAGI. Trimming cost V 2 bases and J 2 bases, with 12 bases left between them. This CDR3 is 16 amino acids long. The chain's CDR3 is CASSYAGQSNTGELFF. CDR3 bases: TGTGCCAGCAGTTACGCGGGACAGAGTAACACCGGGGAGCTGTTTTTT.

The chain uses TRBV7-3 and TRBJ2-5; D is perhaps TRBD2 (5 bases). The CDR3 runs to 13 residues. With 5 bases removed from V and 9 bases from J, the gap between germline ends came to 16 bases. Germline lookup yields CDR1 SGHTA and CDR2 FQGTGA. CDR3 coding DNA: TGTGCCAGCAGCCCCCGCGGGCTCGCCCCCCAGTACTTC. Translating it yields CASSPRGLAPQYF. Looking up the rest from reference TRBV7-3 and TRBJ2-5 gives the full variable domain: GAGVSQTPSNKVTEKGKYVELRCDPISGHTALYWYRQSLGQGPEFLIYFQGTGAADDSGLPNDRFFAVRPEGSVSTLKIQRTERGDSAVYLCASSPRGLAPQYFGPGTRLLVL.

This clonotype has only one observation. The chain employs TRBV20-1 and TRBJ2-3; the match to TRBD2 covers 8 bases. Trimming removed 5 bases from V and 2 bases from J; junction bases left unmatched: 21. Per the germline V gene, CDR1 is DFQATT and CDR2 is SNEGSKA (reference sequence). This CDR3 region has 19 residues. CDR3 coding DNA: TGCAGTGCTGGCTCTTTACTAGCGGATATCATCCAACTCACAGATACGCAGTATTTT. Its protein is CSAGSLLADIIQLTDTQYF.

The rearrangement links TRBV30 to TRBJ1-5; 9 bases agree with TRBD1. V shed 4 bases, J shed 4 bases, and the junction held 5 bases outside the gene matches. This CDR3 region has 14 residues. In germline, CDR1 is GTSNPN, CDR2 SVGIG (reference sequence). CDR3 amino acids: CAWTPGTGNQPQHF. CDR3 in DNA: TGTGCCTGGACTCCAGGGACAGGGAATCAGCCCCAGCATTTT.

The chain uses TRBV5-4 and TRBJ1-1, with D tentatively TRBD1 (5 bases). The germline V gene encodes CDR1 SGHNT and CDR2 YYREEE (reference sequence). V lost 4 bases to trimming and J lost 6 bases, with 13 bases between them. There are 13 residues in the CDR3. The chain's CDR3 is CASSPTRGAEAFF. CDR3 in DNA: TGTGCCAGCAGCCCAACCCGGGGCGCTGAAGCTTTCTTT.

V gene TRBV29-1 combines with J gene TRBJ1-2, with 8 bases that match TRBD1. V was pared by 7 bases and J by 3 bases, with 4 bases of the junction left unmatched. The CDR3 has 12 residues. CDR1 is SQVTM and CDR2 is ANQGSEA in the germline V gene. In DNA form, the CDR3 reads TGCAGCGGAGAGACAGGGGACTATGGCTACACCTTC. Amino acid sequence: CSGETGDYGYTF.

The chain couples TRBV27 to TRBJ2-1; D is unclear. The CDR3 contains 14 residues. Germline V CDR1 and CDR2: MNHEY, SMNVEV (reference sequence). Trimming left V 3 bases short and J 6 bases short, with 12 bases between. The CDR3 DNA reads TGTGCCAGCAGTTTCACCAGCCAAGGCAATGAGCAGTTCTTC. This encodes CASSFTSQGNEQFF.

This clonotype was found a few times. The V and J genes are TRBV12-3 or TRBV12-4 and TRBJ1-1; a weak D match, TRBD1 (5 bases). The ends were cut back, 2 bases at V and 8 bases at J, with 15 bases in the middle. The CDR3 covers 14 residues. The CDR3 nucleotides read TGTGCCAGCAGTTTATTGGGGCCCGGGACGGAAGCTTTCTTT. This translates into CASSLLGPGTEAFF.

CDR3 sequence reads: CASSSLTGLSTEAFF. Here the CDR3 DNA reads TGCGCCAGCAGCTCATTGACAGGGTTGAGCACTGAAGCTTTCTTT. The chain couples TRBV5-1 to TRBJ1-1, with TRBD1 matching 7 bases. CDR1 and CDR2 from the germline V gene are SGHRS and YFSETQ. The trim removed 3 bases at V and 4 bases at J, leaving 9 bases unmatched. This CDR3 spans 15 amino acids.

The V and J genes are TRBV27 and TRBJ2-2, with 7 positions matching TRBD2. J gave up 6 bases and V 0 bases, and 4 bases lay outside the gene matches. The CDR3 has 15 amino acids. CDR1 is MNHEY and CDR2 is SMNVEV in the germline V gene (reference sequence). The CDR3 is CASSLSTAGAGELFF. The CDR3 region has the DNA TGTGCCAGCAGTTTATCAACGGCGGGGGCCGGGGAGCTGTTTTTT.

The V and J genes are TRBV29-1 and TRBJ1-2; TRBD1 is a possible D gene (6 bases). The CDR3 totals 12 residues. The V gene lost 7 bases and the J gene lost 3 bases, with 12 bases spanning the gap. Germline CDR1 and CDR2: SQVTM and ANQGSEA. The CDR3 protein is CSANNRDYGYTF. The CDR3 DNA sequence: TGCAGCGCAAATAACAGGGACTATGGCTACACCTTC.

The V and J genes are TRBV19 and TRBJ1-6; maybe TRBD1 (6 bases). The CDR3 contains 14 residues. Germline CDR1 LNHDA, CDR2 SQIVND (reference sequence). Trimming took off 3 bases at V and 9 bases at J, with 12 bases between the two ends. The CDR3 spells CASSMGAGSSPLHF. CDR3 DNA: TGTGCCAGTAGTATGGGGGCAGGTAGTTCACCCCTCCACTTT.

This sequence joins TRBV11-2 and TRBJ1-5; no definite D call. V lost 1 base and J 3 bases, leaving 10 bases between the germline ends. The CDR3 length is 15 residues. Germline CDR1 and CDR2: SGHAT and FQNNGV. The CDR3 sequence: CASSLAVGNNQPQHF. The CDR3 bases are TGTGCCAGCAGCTTAGCAGTAGGGAACAATCAGCCCCAGCATTTT.

This chain joins TRBV7-8 and TRBJ2-1, with 8 bases that match TRBD1. The trim removed 0 bases at V and 10 bases at J, leaving 20 bases unmatched. In germline, CDR1 is SGHVS, CDR2 FQNEAQ. CDR3 size: 19 residues. Here the CDR3 DNA reads TGTGCCAGCAGCTTAGCGCGGTGGTCTATGGGACAGGACCCCCGGGAGCAGTTCTTC. It is translated as CASSLARWSMGQDPREQFF.

This clonotype was seen only once. V and J are TRBV19 and TRBJ1-1; perhaps TRBD1 as D (5 bases). CDR1 is LNHDA, CDR2 SQIVND, per germline (reference sequence). With 6 bases removed from V and 4 bases from J, the gap between germline ends came to 12 bases. The CDR3 has 13 residues. Here the CDR3 reads CASRLGGSTEAFF. In DNA form, the CDR3 reads TGTGCCAGTAGACTCGGGGGATCCACTGAAGCTTTCTTT.